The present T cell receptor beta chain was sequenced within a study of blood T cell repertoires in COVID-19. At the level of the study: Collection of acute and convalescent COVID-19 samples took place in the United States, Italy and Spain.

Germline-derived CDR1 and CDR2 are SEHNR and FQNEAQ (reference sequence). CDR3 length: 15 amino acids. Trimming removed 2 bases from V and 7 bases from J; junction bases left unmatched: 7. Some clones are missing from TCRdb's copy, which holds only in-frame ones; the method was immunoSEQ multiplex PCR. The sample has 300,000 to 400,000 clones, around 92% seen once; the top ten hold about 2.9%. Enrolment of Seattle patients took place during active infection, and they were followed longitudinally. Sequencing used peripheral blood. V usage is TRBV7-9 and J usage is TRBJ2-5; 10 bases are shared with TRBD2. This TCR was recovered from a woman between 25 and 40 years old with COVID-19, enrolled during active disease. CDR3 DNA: TGTGCCAGCAGCTTAAGTCTAGCGGGAGAGGGGACCCAGTACTTC. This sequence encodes CASSLSLAGEGTQYF.